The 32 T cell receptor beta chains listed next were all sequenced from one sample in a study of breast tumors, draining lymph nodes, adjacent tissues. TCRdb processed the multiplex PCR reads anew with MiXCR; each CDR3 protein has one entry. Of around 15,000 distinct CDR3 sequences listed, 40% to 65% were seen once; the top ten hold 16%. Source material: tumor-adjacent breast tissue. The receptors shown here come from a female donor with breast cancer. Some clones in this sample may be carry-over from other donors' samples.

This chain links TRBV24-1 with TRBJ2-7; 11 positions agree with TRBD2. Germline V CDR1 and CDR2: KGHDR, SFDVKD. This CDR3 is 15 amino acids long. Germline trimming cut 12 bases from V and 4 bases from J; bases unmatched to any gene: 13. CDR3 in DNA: TGTGCCCACCCCGTAGCGGGAGGGTCACAATACGAGCAGTACTTC. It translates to CAHPVAGGSQYEQYF.

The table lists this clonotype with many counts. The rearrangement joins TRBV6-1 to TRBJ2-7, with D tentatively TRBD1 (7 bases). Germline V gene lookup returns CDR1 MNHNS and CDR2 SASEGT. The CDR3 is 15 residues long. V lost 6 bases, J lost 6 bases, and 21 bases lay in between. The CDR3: CASRISEGAVGEQYF. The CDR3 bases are TGTGCCAGCAGGATTTCGGAGGGGGCGGTGGGCGAGCAGTACTTC.

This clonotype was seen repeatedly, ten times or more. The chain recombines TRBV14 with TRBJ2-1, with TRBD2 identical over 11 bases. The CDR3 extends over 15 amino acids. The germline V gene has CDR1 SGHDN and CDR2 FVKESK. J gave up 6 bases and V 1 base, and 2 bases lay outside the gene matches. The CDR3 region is CASSQVLAGGNEQFF. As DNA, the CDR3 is TGTGCCAGCAGCCAAGTGCTAGCGGGAGGCAATGAGCAGTTCTTC.

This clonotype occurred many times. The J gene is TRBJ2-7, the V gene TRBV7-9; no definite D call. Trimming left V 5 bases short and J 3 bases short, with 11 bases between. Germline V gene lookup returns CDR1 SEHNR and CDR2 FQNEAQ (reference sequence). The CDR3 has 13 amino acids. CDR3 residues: CASSPPNFYEQYF. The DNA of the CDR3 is TGTGCCAGCAGCCCCCCCAACTTCTACGAGCAGTACTTC.

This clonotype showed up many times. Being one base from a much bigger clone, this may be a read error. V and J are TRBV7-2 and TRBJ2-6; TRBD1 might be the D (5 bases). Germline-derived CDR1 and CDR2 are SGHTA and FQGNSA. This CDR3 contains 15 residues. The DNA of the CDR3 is TGTGCCAGCAGCTTAGACAGCTCTGGGGCCAACGTCCTGCCTTTC. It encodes CASSLDSSGANVLPF.

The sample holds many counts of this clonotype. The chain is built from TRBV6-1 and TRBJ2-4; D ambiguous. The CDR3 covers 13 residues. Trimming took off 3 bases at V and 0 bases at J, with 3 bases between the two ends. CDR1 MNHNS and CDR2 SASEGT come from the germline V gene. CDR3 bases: TGTGCCAGCAGTGATTTAGCCAAAAACATTCAGTACTTC. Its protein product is CASSDLAKNIQYF.

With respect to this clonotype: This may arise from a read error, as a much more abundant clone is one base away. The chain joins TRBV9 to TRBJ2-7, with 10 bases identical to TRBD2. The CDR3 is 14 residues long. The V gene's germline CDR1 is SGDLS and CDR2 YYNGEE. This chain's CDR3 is CASSGGTSETEQSF. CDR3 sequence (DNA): TGTGCCAGCAGCGGTGGGACTAGCGAGACCGAGCAGTCCTTC.

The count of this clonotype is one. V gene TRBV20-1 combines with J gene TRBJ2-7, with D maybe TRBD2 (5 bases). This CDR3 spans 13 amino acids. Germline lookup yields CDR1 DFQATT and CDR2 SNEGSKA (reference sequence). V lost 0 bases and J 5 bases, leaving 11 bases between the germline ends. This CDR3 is CSARESGLDEQYF. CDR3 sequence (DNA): TGCAGTGCTAGAGAAAGTGGACTCGACGAGCAGTACTTC.

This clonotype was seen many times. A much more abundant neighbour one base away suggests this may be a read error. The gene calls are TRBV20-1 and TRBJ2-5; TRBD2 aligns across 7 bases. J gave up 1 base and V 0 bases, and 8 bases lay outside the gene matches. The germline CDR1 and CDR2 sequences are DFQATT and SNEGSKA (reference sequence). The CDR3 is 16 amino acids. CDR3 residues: CSARDVSSGAQETQYF. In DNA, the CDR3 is TGCAGTGCTAGAGATGTGTCTAGCGGAGCCCAAGAGACCCAGTACTTC.

The DNA of the CDR3 is TGTGCCAGCAGCGGGACTAGCGGTAATTCCTACAATGAGCAGTTCTTC. Its translation is CASSGTSGNSYNEQFF. J is TRBJ2-1 and V is TRBV7-9; TRBD2 matches at 11 bases. This CDR3 has 16 residues. Germline assignment: CDR1 SEHNR and CDR2 FQNEAQ (reference sequence). V dropped 5 bases and J dropped 1; count of bases not matched to a gene: 4.

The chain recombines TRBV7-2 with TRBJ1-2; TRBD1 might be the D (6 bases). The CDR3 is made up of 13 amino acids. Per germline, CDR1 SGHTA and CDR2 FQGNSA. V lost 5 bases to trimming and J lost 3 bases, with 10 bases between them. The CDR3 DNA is TGTGCCAGCAGCCCCCACAGGGACTATGGCTACACCTTC. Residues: CASSPHRDYGYTF.

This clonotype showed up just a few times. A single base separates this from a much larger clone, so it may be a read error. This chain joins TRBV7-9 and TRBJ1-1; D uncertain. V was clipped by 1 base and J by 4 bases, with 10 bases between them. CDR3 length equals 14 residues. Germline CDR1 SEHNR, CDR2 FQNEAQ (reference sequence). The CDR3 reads CASSLVGGSTEAFF. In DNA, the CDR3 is TGTGCCAGCAGCTTAGTAGGCGGGAGCACTGAAGCTTTCTTT.

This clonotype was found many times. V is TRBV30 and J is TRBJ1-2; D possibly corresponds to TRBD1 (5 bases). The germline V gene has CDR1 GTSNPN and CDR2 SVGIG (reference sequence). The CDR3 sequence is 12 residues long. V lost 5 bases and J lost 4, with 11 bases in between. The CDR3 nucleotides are TGTGCCTGGTTGGGGGACCGCTATGGCTACACCTTC. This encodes CAWLGDRYGYTF. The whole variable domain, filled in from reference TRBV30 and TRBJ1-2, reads SQTIHQWPATLVQPVGSPLSLECTVEGTSNPNLYWYRQAAGRGLQLLFYSVGIGQISSEVPQNLSASRPQDRQFILSSKKLLLSDSGFYLCAWLGDRYGYTFGSGTRLTVV.

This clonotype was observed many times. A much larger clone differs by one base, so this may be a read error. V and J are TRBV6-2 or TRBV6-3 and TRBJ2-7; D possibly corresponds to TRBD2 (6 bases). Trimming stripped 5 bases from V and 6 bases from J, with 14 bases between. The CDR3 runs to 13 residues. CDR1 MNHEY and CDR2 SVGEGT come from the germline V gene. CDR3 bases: TGTGCCAGCAGTCACGACATCGGGAGCGAGCAGTACTTC. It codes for CASSHDIGSEQYF.

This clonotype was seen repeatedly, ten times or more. The CDR3 reads CASSSGGQTQYF. DNA of the CDR3: TGCGCCAGCAGTTCAGGGGGACAGACCCAGTACTTC. V gene TRBV4-1 combines with J gene TRBJ2-5, with 7 bases lining up with TRBD1. The V gene end was trimmed by 6 bases and the J gene end by 6 bases; junction bases not matched to a gene: 4. CDR1 is MGHRA and CDR2 is YSYEKL in the germline V gene. The CDR3 extends over 12 amino acids.

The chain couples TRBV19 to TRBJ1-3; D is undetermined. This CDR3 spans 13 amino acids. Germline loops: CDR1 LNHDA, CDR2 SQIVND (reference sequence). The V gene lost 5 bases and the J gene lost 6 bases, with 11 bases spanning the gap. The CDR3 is CASSPDPQNTIYF. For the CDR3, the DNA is TGTGCCAGTAGTCCGGACCCCCAAAACACCATATATTTT. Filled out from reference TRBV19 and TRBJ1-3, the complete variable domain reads DGGITQSPKYLFRKEGQNVTLSCEQNLNHDAMYWYRQDPGQGLRLIYYSQIVNDFQKGDIAEGYSVSREKKESFPLTVTSAQKNPTAFYLCASSPDPQNTIYFGEGSWLTVV.

DNA of the CDR3: TGTGCCAGCAGATCAGGCAGGGTCCTGAGCTCTGGGGCCAACGTCCTGACTTTC. This sequence encodes CASRSGRVLSSGANVLTF. This chain joins TRBV6-2 or TRBV6-3 and TRBJ2-6; D is possibly TRBD1 (5 bases). Germline assignment: CDR1 MNHEY and CDR2 SVGEGT. V gave up 6 bases and J gave up 0 bases, with 18 bases separating them. The CDR3 covers 18 residues.

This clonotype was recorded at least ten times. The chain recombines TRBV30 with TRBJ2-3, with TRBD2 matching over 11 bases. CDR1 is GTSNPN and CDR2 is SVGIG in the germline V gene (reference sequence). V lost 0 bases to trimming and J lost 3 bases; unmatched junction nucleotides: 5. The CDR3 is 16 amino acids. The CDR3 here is CAWSVGLAGDTDTQYF. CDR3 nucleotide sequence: TGTGCCTGGAGTGTAGGACTAGCGGGTGATACAGATACGCAGTATTTT.

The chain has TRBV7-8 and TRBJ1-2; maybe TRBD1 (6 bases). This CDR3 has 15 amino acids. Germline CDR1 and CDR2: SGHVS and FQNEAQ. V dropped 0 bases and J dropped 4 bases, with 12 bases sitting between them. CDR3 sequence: CASSLAGTGIYGYTF. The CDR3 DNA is TGTGCCAGCAGCTTAGCGGGAACAGGGATCTATGGCTACACCTTC.

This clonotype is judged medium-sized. The CDR3 bases are TGCGCCAGCAGTGACAACACTAGCGGGAGCTCCTACGAGCAGTACTTC. Translated, it gives CASSDNTSGSSYEQYF. This sequence joins TRBV10-1 and TRBJ2-7; TRBD2 agrees at 11 bases. V dropped 3 bases and J dropped 0; count of bases not matched to a gene: 4. The CDR3 consists of 16 residues. CDR1 WNHNN and CDR2 SYGVQD come from the germline V gene (reference sequence).

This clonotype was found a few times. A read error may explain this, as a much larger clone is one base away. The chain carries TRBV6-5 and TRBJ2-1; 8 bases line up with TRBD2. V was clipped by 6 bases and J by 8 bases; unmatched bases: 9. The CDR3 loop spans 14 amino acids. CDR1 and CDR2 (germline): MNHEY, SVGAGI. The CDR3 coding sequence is TGTGCCAGCAGCCGCGGGGGGTCCCACGATGAGCAGTTCTTC. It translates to CASSRGGSHDEQFF.

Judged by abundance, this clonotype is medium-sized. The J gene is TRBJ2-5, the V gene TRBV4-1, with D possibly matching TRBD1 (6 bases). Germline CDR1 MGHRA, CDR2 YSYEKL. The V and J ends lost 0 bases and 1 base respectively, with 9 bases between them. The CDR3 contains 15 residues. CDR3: CASSQDRGGQETQYF. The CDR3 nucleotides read TGCGCCAGCAGCCAAGATAGAGGGGGCCAAGAGACCCAGTACTTC.

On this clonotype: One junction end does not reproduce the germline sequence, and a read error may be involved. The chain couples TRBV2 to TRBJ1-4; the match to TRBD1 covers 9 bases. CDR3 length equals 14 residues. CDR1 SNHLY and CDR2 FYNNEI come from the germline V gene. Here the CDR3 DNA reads TGTGCCGGCGGGGACAGGGCCCTTAATGAAAAGCTGTTTTTT. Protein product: CAGGDRALNEKLFF.

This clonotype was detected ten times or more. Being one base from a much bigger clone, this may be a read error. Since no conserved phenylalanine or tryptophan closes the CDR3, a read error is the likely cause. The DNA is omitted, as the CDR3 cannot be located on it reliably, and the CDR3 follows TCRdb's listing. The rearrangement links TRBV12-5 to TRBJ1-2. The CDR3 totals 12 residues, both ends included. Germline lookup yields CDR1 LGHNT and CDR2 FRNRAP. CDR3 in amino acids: CASGLEGSGLDL.

CDR3 nucleotide sequence: TGTGCCGGTGAGACAGGGAGGGCCACAGATACGCAGTATTTT. Its protein is CAGETGRATDTQYF. The chain couples TRBV7-9 to TRBJ2-3; the D call may be TRBD1 or TRBD2 (7 bases each). Germline V lookup: CDR1 SEHNR, CDR2 FQNEAQ (reference sequence). This CDR3 is 14 amino acids long. The V end lost 11 bases, the J end lost 2 bases, and 17 bases lay between the germline ends.

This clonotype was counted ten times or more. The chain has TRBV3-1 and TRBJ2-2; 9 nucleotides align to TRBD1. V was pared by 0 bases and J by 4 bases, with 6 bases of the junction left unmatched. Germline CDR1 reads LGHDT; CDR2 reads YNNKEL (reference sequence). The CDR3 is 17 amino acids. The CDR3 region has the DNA TGTGCCAGCAGCCAAGATCCACAGGGGGCTGGCACCGGGGAGCTGTTTTTT. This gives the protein CASSQDPQGAGTGELFF.

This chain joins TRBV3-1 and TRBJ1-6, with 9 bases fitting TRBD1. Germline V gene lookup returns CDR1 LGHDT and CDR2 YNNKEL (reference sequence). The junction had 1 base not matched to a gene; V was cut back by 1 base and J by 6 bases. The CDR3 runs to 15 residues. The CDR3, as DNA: TGTGCCAGCAGCCAAGTGGGACAGGGTAATTCACCCCTCCACTTT. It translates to CASSQVGQGNSPLHF.

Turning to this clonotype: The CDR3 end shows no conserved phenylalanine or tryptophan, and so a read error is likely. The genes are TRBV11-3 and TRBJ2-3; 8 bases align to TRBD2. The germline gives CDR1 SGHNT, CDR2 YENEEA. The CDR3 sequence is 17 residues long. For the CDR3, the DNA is TGTGCCAGCAGCCACCGACAGACCACTAGCGGCACAGATGCGCAGTATTCT. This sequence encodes CASSHRQTTSGTDAQYS.

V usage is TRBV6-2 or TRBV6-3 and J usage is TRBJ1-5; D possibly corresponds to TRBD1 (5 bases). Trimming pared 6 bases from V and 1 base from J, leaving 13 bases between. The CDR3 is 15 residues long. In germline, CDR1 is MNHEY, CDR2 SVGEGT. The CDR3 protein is CASSRDRDSNQPQHF. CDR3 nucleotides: TGTGCCAGCAGCCGGGACCGGGACAGCAATCAGCCCCAGCATTTT.

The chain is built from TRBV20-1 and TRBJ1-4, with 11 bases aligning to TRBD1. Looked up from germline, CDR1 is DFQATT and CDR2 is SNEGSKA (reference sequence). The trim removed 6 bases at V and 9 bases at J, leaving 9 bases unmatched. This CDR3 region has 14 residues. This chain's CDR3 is CSAEPGQGVKKLFF. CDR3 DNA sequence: TGCAGTGCAGAGCCGGGACAGGGGGTCAAAAAACTGTTTTTT.

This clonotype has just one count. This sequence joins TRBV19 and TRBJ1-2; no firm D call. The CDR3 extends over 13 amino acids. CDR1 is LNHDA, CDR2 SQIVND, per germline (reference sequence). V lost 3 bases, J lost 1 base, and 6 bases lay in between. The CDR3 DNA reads TGTGCCAGTAGTATTGTTCTTAACTATGGCTACACCTTC. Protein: CASSIVLNYGYTF.

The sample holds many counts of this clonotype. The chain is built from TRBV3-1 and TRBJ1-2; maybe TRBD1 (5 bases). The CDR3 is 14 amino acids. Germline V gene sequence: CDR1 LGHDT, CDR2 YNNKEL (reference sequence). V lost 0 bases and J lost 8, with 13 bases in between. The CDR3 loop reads CASSQDSRARGYTF. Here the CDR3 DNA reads TGTGCCAGCAGCCAAGATAGCAGGGCTCGCGGCTACACCTTC. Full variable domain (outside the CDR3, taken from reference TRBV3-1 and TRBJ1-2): DTAVSQTPKYLVTQMGNDKSIKCEQNLGHDTMYWYKQDSKKFLKIMFSYNNKELIINETVPNRFSPKSPDKAHLNLHINSLELGDSAVYFCASSQDSRARGYTFGSGTRLTVV.